This T cell receptor (beta chain) was recovered during a study of identical twins. Findings and limits, study-wide: Twin-shared out-of-frame alpha sequences were enriched for low generation probability.

Deletions cut 1 base from V and 3 bases from J, with 10 bases between. Germline assignment: CDR1 SEHNR and CDR2 FQNEAQ (reference sequence). The CDR3 spans 15 residues. Each CDR3 protein gets one entry after TCRdb re-called the 5' RACE reads with MiXCR. The table includes 700,000 or so distinct CDR3 sequences, approximately 9% detected once. In its sample, this clonotype was seen many times. The antigen is not known. This sample also belongs to another study, concerning yellow fever vaccine responses in identical twins.

The chain employs TRBV7-9 and TRBJ2-1; no firm D call. This sequence originates from a woman younger than 30 in good health. The source material was PBMCs. CDR3 sequence: CASSLGISSYNEQFF. CDR3 coding DNA: TGTGCCAGCAGCTTAGGTATTAGCAGCTACAATGAGCAGTTCTTC.